This T cell receptor (beta chain) appears in the sequencing data of a study of T cell changes during pregnancy in multiple sclerosis. TCRdb's table, derived via immunoSEQ multiplex PCR, lists solely in-frame clones and lacks some. The sample has 30,000 to 45,000 clones, 92% seen once. Source: CD4+ T cells from peripheral blood mononuclear cells, taken after pregnancy. The TCR was taken from a female donor with multiple sclerosis, enrolled in a pregnancy study.

The CDR3 region is CASSSETGRGQYF. CDR3 sequence (DNA): TGTGCCAGCTCATCAGAAACAGGGAGGGGGCAGTACTTC. The chain couples TRBV18 to TRBJ2-7; D might be TRBD2 (7 bases). Between the trimmed V and J ends, which lost 5 bases and 9 bases, there was a span of 17 bases. Germline V CDR1 and CDR2: KGHSH, LQKENI. The CDR3 length is 13 residues.